The rows below give T cell receptor beta chains drawn from one sample of a study of T-cell reconstitution after alpha-beta-depleted transplantation in children. MiXCR, applied by TCRdb to the PCR reads, yields one record per CDR3 protein. This sample has roughly 200,000 distinct CDR3 sequences, with over 5.5% found just once. This specimen consisted of PBMCs from the stem cell graft donor, obtained from the stem cell graft. The receptor set was obtained from a human donor who donated a stem cell graft to a child with Wiskott-Aldrich syndrome. CDR3s include the opening cysteine and the closing phenylalanine or tryptophan. D genes are given only for firm matches. Clone sizes are given selectively: once, few, many, or a class where the clone is expanded.

clone_size: many; j_call: TRBJ1-1; v_call: TRBV12-3/TRBV12-4; cdr3_length: 14; d_call: .; cdr3_aa: CASSFWDWNTEAFF; cdr3_nt: TGTGCCAGCAGTTTTTGGGATTGGAACACTGAAGCTTTCTTT
clone_size: .; j_call: TRBJ2-7; v_call: TRBV29-1; cdr3_length: 13; d_call: .; cdr3_aa: CSVAEGGTYEQYF; cdr3_nt: TGCAGCGTGGCTGAGGGGGGGACCTACGAGCAGTACTTC
clone_size: many; j_call: TRBJ1-2; v_call: TRBV11-2; cdr3_length: 13; d_call: .; cdr3_aa: CASSLDMEGGYTF; cdr3_nt: TGTGCCAGCAGCTTAGATATGGAGGGTGGCTACACCTTC
clone_size: many; j_call: TRBJ2-3; v_call: TRBV10-3; cdr3_length: 18; d_call: TRBD2; cdr3_aa: CAINPSGTSGRRTDTQYF; cdr3_nt: TGTGCCATCAACCCCTCTGGGACTAGCGGGAGGAGGACAGATACGCAGTATTTT
clone_size: .; j_call: TRBJ2-2; v_call: TRBV3-1; cdr3_length: 15; d_call: .; cdr3_aa: CATSKEVTNTGELFF; cdr3_nt: TGTGCCACCTCGAAGGAGGTCACGAACACCGGGGAGCTGTTTTTT
clone_size: .; j_call: TRBJ2-2; v_call: TRBV29-1; cdr3_length: 13; d_call: TRBD1; cdr3_aa: CSVWDRYTGELFF; cdr3_nt: TGCAGCGTTTGGGACAGGTACACCGGGGAGCTGTTTTTT
clone_size: many; j_call: TRBJ1-5; v_call: TRBV20-1; cdr3_length: 13; d_call: .; cdr3_aa: CSASRDTNQPQHF; cdr3_nt: TGCAGTGCTTCCCGGGACACCAATCAGCCCCAGCATTTT
clone_size: few; j_call: TRBJ2-5; v_call: TRBV7-2; cdr3_length: 13; d_call: .; cdr3_aa: CASTFPPKETQYF; cdr3_nt: TGTGCCAGCACCTTCCCCCCGAAAGAGACCCAGTACTTC
clone_size: many; j_call: TRBJ2-5; v_call: TRBV24-1; cdr3_length: 16; d_call: .; cdr3_aa: CATSESGLGGQETQYF; cdr3_nt: TGTGCCACCAGTGAGTCGGGACTGGGCGGGCAAGAGACCCAGTACTTC
clone_size: many; j_call: TRBJ1-1; v_call: TRBV20-1; cdr3_length: 17; d_call: .; cdr3_aa: CSARSPLLREGNTEAFF; cdr3_nt: TGCAGTGCTAGATCCCCTTTGTTAAGGGAGGGGAACACTGAAGCTTTCTTT
clone_size: many; j_call: TRBJ2-1; v_call: TRBV12-3/TRBV12-4; cdr3_length: 13; d_call: .; cdr3_aa: CASSLEYNNEQFF; cdr3_nt: TGTGCCAGCAGTTTAGAGTACAACAATGAGCAGTTCTTC
clone_size: .; j_call: TRBJ2-7; v_call: TRBV12-3/TRBV12-4; cdr3_length: 13; d_call: TRBD1; cdr3_aa: CASSWQGDYEQYF; cdr3_nt: TGTGCCAGCAGCTGGCAGGGGGACTACGAGCAGTACTTC
clone_size: few; j_call: TRBJ1-5; v_call: TRBV24-1; cdr3_length: 14; d_call: TRBD1; cdr3_aa: CATRQTGIDQPQHF; cdr3_nt: TGTGCCACCAGACAGACAGGGATAGACCAGCCCCAGCATTTT
clone_size: many; j_call: TRBJ1-1; v_call: TRBV10-3; cdr3_length: 15; d_call: .; cdr3_aa: CAISDLGTVNTEAFF; cdr3_nt: TGTGCCATCAGTGACCTGGGGACGGTGAACACTGAAGCTTTCTTT
clone_size: many; j_call: TRBJ2-7; v_call: TRBV6-5; cdr3_length: 16; d_call: .; cdr3_aa: CASSYSLEGNSYEQYF; cdr3_nt: TGTGCCAGCAGCTACTCGTTGGAGGGTAACTCCTACGAGCAGTACTTC
clone_size: many; j_call: TRBJ2-1; v_call: TRBV29-1; cdr3_length: 16; d_call: TRBD2; cdr3_aa: CSVGVAGVGVSNEQFF; cdr3_nt: TGCAGCGTTGGGGTAGCGGGAGTTGGTGTTAGCAATGAGCAGTTCTTC
clone_size: few; j_call: TRBJ2-7; v_call: TRBV30; cdr3_length: 14; d_call: TRBD1; cdr3_aa: CAWSPGQKFYEQYF; cdr3_nt: TGTGCCTGGTCTCCGGGACAGAAGTTCTACGAGCAGTACTTC
clone_size: many; j_call: TRBJ1-5; v_call: TRBV28; cdr3_length: 16; d_call: .; cdr3_aa: CASSLWFEDSNQPQHF; cdr3_nt: TGTGCCAGCAGTTTATGGTTTGAAGATAGCAATCAGCCCCAGCATTTT
clone_size: many; j_call: TRBJ2-2; v_call: TRBV7-9; cdr3_length: 14; d_call: .; cdr3_aa: CASSLVPPTGELFF; cdr3_nt: TGTGCCAGCAGCTTAGTCCCTCCCACCGGGGAGCTGTTTTTT
clone_size: many; j_call: TRBJ2-1; v_call: TRBV5-1; cdr3_length: 17; d_call: TRBD2; cdr3_aa: CASSLVPRLAGGNEQFF; cdr3_nt: TGCGCCAGCAGCTTGGTACCCCGGCTAGCGGGAGGAAATGAGCAGTTCTTC
clone_size: few; j_call: TRBJ1-1; v_call: TRBV3-1; cdr3_length: 17; d_call: TRBD1; cdr3_aa: CASSQRGPRTSSTEAFF; cdr3_nt: TGTGCCAGCAGCCAAAGGGGGCCTCGGACAAGCAGCACTGAAGCTTTCTTT
clone_size: many; j_call: TRBJ1-2; v_call: TRBV12-3/TRBV12-4; cdr3_length: 14; d_call: .; cdr3_aa: CASSYMGPAYGYTF; cdr3_nt: TGTGCCAGCAGTTACATGGGACCGGCCTATGGCTACACCTTC
clone_size: many; j_call: TRBJ1-1; v_call: TRBV10-1; cdr3_length: 13; d_call: .; cdr3_aa: CASSDNKNTEAFF; cdr3_nt: TGCGCCAGCAGTGACAACAAGAACACTGAAGCTTTCTTT
clone_size: few; j_call: TRBJ2-7; v_call: TRBV5-1; cdr3_length: 15; d_call: .; cdr3_aa: CASTFTQDSHHEQYF; cdr3_nt: TGCGCCAGCACATTTACTCAGGACAGTCACCACGAGCAGTACTTC
clone_size: many; j_call: TRBJ1-2; v_call: TRBV29-1; cdr3_length: 11; d_call: .; cdr3_aa: CSAQVPGANTF; cdr3_nt: TGCAGCGCTCAAGTTCCCGGGGCGAACACCTTC
clone_size: .; j_call: TRBJ2-4; v_call: TRBV12-3/TRBV12-4; cdr3_length: 18; d_call: .; cdr3_aa: CASSPTYGGEVAKNIQYF; cdr3_nt: TGTGCCAGCAGCCCGACATACGGCGGGGAAGTAGCCAAAAACATTCAGTACTTC
clone_size: many; j_call: TRBJ2-7; v_call: TRBV20-1; cdr3_length: 15; d_call: .; cdr3_aa: CSARETTVKGNEQYF; cdr3_nt: TGCAGTGCTAGGGAGACGACAGTGAAGGGAAACGAGCAGTACTTC
clone_size: many; j_call: TRBJ2-7; v_call: TRBV5-5; cdr3_length: 17; d_call: TRBD1; cdr3_aa: CASSSSFLTGATYEQYF; cdr3_nt: TGTGCCAGCAGCTCCAGCTTTCTAACAGGGGCCACCTACGAGCAGTACTTC
clone_size: many; j_call: TRBJ2-1; v_call: TRBV29-1; cdr3_length: 14; d_call: TRBD2; cdr3_aa: CSVTSSGGGNEQFF; cdr3_nt: TGCAGCGTGACTTCTAGCGGGGGGGGGAATGAGCAGTTCTTC
clone_size: many; j_call: TRBJ2-7; v_call: TRBV4-2; cdr3_length: 14; d_call: .; cdr3_aa: CASSQGVGSGEQYF; cdr3_nt: TGTGCCAGCAGCCAGGGGGTCGGATCCGGGGAGCAGTACTTC
clone_size: many; j_call: TRBJ2-3; v_call: TRBV28; cdr3_length: 17; d_call: TRBD1; cdr3_aa: CASSLFQPGQGTDTQYF; cdr3_nt: TGTGCCAGCAGTCTTTTTCAACCGGGACAGGGAACAGATACGCAGTATTTT
clone_size: many; j_call: TRBJ1-1; v_call: TRBV20-1; cdr3_length: 13; d_call: .; cdr3_aa: CSARTRLSTEAFF; cdr3_nt: TGCAGTGCACGGACTCGATTGAGCACTGAAGCTTTCTTT
clone_size: many; j_call: TRBJ1-1; v_call: TRBV5-1; cdr3_length: 14; d_call: TRBD1; cdr3_aa: CASSRTGMNTEAFF; cdr3_nt: TGCGCCAGCAGCCGGACAGGGATGAACACTGAAGCTTTCTTT
clone_size: many; j_call: TRBJ1-1; v_call: TRBV5-1; cdr3_length: 14; d_call: .; cdr3_aa: CASSLSLSGTEAFF; cdr3_nt: TGCGCCAGCAGCTTGTCCCTGTCGGGCACTGAAGCTTTCTTT
clone_size: few; j_call: TRBJ1-5; v_call: TRBV20-1; cdr3_length: 17; d_call: .; cdr3_aa: CSAIVSGEGFGNQPQHF; cdr3_nt: TGCAGTGCTATAGTGTCAGGGGAAGGTTTTGGCAATCAGCCCCAGCATTTT
clone_size: many; j_call: TRBJ2-1; v_call: TRBV14; cdr3_length: 16; d_call: TRBD2; cdr3_aa: CASSQLADDSYNEQFF; cdr3_nt: TGTGCCAGCAGTCAACTAGCGGACGACTCCTACAATGAGCAGTTCTTC
clone_size: .; j_call: TRBJ1-4; v_call: TRBV15; cdr3_length: 18; d_call: TRBD1; cdr3_aa: CATNRGGTGLITNEKLFF; cdr3_nt: TGTGCCACCAACCGAGGGGGGACAGGGCTAATTACTAATGAAAAACTGTTTTTT
clone_size: few; j_call: TRBJ2-5; v_call: TRBV18; cdr3_length: 15; d_call: TRBD2; cdr3_aa: CASSPPRLAGETQYF; cdr3_nt: TGTGCCAGCTCACCACCGAGGCTAGCGGGAGAGACCCAGTACTTC
clone_size: few; j_call: TRBJ2-7; v_call: TRBV10-3; cdr3_length: 13; d_call: TRBD1; cdr3_aa: CAVGQGEVYEQYF; cdr3_nt: TGTGCCGTCGGACAGGGGGAGGTGTACGAGCAGTACTTC
clone_size: many; j_call: TRBJ2-1; v_call: TRBV7-6; cdr3_length: 14; d_call: TRBD2; cdr3_aa: CASSLARGYNEQFF; cdr3_nt: TGTGCCAGCAGCTTAGCGCGGGGGTACAATGAGCAGTTCTTC
clone_size: many; j_call: TRBJ1-1; v_call: TRBV20-1; cdr3_length: 14; d_call: .; cdr3_aa: CSASQGTLNTEAFF; cdr3_nt: TGCAGTGCTAGTCAGGGGACACTGAACACTGAAGCTTTCTTT
clone_size: many; j_call: TRBJ2-1; v_call: TRBV5-1; cdr3_length: 14; d_call: TRBD2; cdr3_aa: CASSFGAPLAIVFF; cdr3_nt: TGCGCCAGCAGCTTTGGCGCCCCACTAGCGATCGTGTTCTTC
clone_size: many; j_call: TRBJ2-4; v_call: TRBV28; cdr3_length: 16; d_call: .; cdr3_aa: CASSPPTRVAKNIQYF; cdr3_nt: TGTGCCAGCAGTCCACCTACAAGAGTAGCCAAAAACATTCAGTACTTC
clone_size: .; j_call: TRBJ2-2; v_call: TRBV7-8; cdr3_length: 15; d_call: .; cdr3_aa: CASRSGSGNTGELFF; cdr3_nt: TGTGCCAGCAGATCAGGGTCTGGAAACACCGGGGAGCTGTTTTTT
clone_size: many; j_call: TRBJ2-1; v_call: TRBV15; cdr3_length: 13; d_call: .; cdr3_aa: CATSSRDRGEQFF; cdr3_nt: TGTGCCACCAGCAGCCGGGATCGTGGGGAGCAGTTCTTC
clone_size: .; j_call: TRBJ2-2; v_call: TRBV12-3/TRBV12-4; cdr3_length: 16; d_call: .; cdr3_aa: CASSYTGTMNTGELFF; cdr3_nt: TGTGCCAGCAGTTACACCGGGACAATGAACACCGGGGAGCTGTTTTTT
clone_size: many; j_call: TRBJ2-5; v_call: TRBV24-1; cdr3_length: 16; d_call: TRBD1; cdr3_aa: CATSDSRTGFQETQYF; cdr3_nt: TGTGCCACCAGTGATTCGCGGACAGGGTTCCAAGAGACCCAGTACTTC
clone_size: many; j_call: TRBJ2-2; v_call: TRBV10-1; cdr3_length: 13; d_call: .; cdr3_aa: CASSPMAIGELFF; cdr3_nt: TGCGCCAGCAGTCCTATGGCCATCGGGGAGCTGTTTTTT
clone_size: many; j_call: TRBJ2-5; v_call: TRBV29-1; cdr3_length: 11; d_call: TRBD1; cdr3_aa: CSVWTGQTQYF; cdr3_nt: TGCAGCGTTTGGACAGGGCAGACCCAGTACTTC
clone_size: many; j_call: TRBJ2-7; v_call: TRBV20-1; cdr3_length: 14; d_call: TRBD2; cdr3_aa: CSASEREALYEQYF; cdr3_nt: TGCAGTGCTAGCGAGCGGGAGGCCCTCTACGAGCAGTACTTC
clone_size: many; j_call: TRBJ1-5; v_call: TRBV12-3/TRBV12-4; cdr3_length: 14; d_call: .; cdr3_aa: CASSPLGPGQPQHF; cdr3_nt: TGTGCCAGCAGTCCCTTAGGGCCCGGGCAGCCCCAGCATTTT